This entry lists 5 T cell receptor beta chains sequenced from one sample in a study of Ad26.COV2.S vaccination and SARS-CoV-2 variants. Treatment: some 20 received Ad26.COV2.S at low or high dose, single or two shots; about 5 received placebo; per-sample allocation not given. Sampling took place 63 days after the first vaccine or placebo injection. The protocol was immunoSEQ multiplex PCR, while the TCRdb copy is restricted to in-frame clones and leaves out a portion. The data contain around 250,000 clones, approximately 89% of them singletons. Sequenced material: peripheral blood, taken in a trial of Ad26.COV2.S vaccine versus placebo. The source is a person aged 18 to 59 who received the Ad26.COV2.S COVID-19 vaccine or a placebo.

This chain uses TRBV30 with TRBJ1-3; D call uncertain. The length of the CDR3 is 13 residues. CDR1 GTSNPN and CDR2 SVGIG come from the germline V gene (reference sequence). With 1 base removed from V and 3 bases from J, the gap between germline ends came to 7 bases. Written as DNA, the CDR3 is TGTGCCTGGAGTGGTGGAGGTGGAAACACCATATATTTT. Its translation: CAWSGGGGNTIYF.

The rearrangement uses TRBV19 and TRBJ2-2; D perhaps matches TRBD1 (5 bases). CDR3 length: 15 amino acids. Trimming cost V 10 bases and J 1 base, with 16 bases left between them. Germline V CDR1 and CDR2: LNHDA, SQIVND (reference sequence). In DNA form, the CDR3 reads TGTGCCACGCGACCAGGGTTGAAGAACACCGGGGAGCTGTTTTTT. Translation gives CATRPGLKNTGELFF. Full variable domain (outside the CDR3, taken from reference TRBV19 and TRBJ2-2): DGGITQSPKYLFRKEGQNVTLSCEQNLNHDAMYWYRQDPGQGLRLIYYSQIVNDFQKGDIAEGYSVSREKKESFPLTVTSAQKNPTAFYLCATRPGLKNTGELFFGEGSRLTVL.

The rearrangement uses TRBV6-5 and TRBJ1-2; 8 nucleotides line up with TRBD1. Per the germline V gene, CDR1 is MNHEY and CDR2 is SVGAGI. The CDR3 is 13 residues long. Trimming cost V 6 bases and J 6 bases; bases outside gene matches: 6. In DNA form, the CDR3 reads TGTGCCAGCAGACTACAGGGGGGAGATGGCTACACCTTC. It specifies CASRLQGGDGYTF.

J is TRBJ1-5 and V is TRBV19; 7 bases map to TRBD1. Germline V gene lookup returns CDR1 LNHDA and CDR2 SQIVND (reference sequence). The V gene end was trimmed by 5 bases and the J gene end by 6 bases; junction bases not matched to a gene: 7. The CDR3 extends over 14 amino acids. The CDR3 sequence is CASSPRDSPQPQHF. The DNA for the CDR3 is TGTGCCAGTAGTCCAAGGGACAGCCCTCAGCCCCAGCATTTT. Supplemented by reference TRBV19 and TRBJ1-5, the full variable domain reads DGGITQSPKYLFRKEGQNVTLSCEQNLNHDAMYWYRQDPGQGLRLIYYSQIVNDFQKGDIAEGYSVSREKKESFPLTVTSAQKNPTAFYLCASSPRDSPQPQHFGDGTRLSIL.

For the CDR3, the DNA is TGTGCCAGCAGACCGGGACTTAACTCTGGGGCCAACGTCCTGACTTTC. This translates into CASRPGLNSGANVLTF. The V gene is TRBV3-1 (or the pseudogene TRBV3-2), the J gene TRBJ2-6, with D possibly TRBD2 on 6 matching bases. CDR3 size: 16 residues. Per the germline V gene, CDR1 is LGHDT and CDR2 is YNNKEL (reference sequence). Trimming removed 6 bases at V and 0 bases at J, with 12 bases between.